Listed below are T cell receptor beta chains from one sample, sequenced in a study of T cell repertoires in cytomegalovirus infection. MiXCR, run by TCRdb on the reads, gives a single entry per CDR3 protein. Of about 150,000 distinct CDR3 sequences listed, 32% were seen once; the top ten hold roughly half. These TCRs' antigens remain unknown. The input for sequencing was CD8+ T cells from cultured PBMCs, taken from culture after CMV antigen stimulation. The origin of the receptors is a human donor in good health (CMV status not recorded). Some clones in this sample may be carry-over from other donors' samples. Both conserved end residues are part of each CDR3. Each record gives: CDR3 length, D gene, clone size, V gene, J gene, CDR3 DNA, CDR3 protein. A D gene is named only where the DNA matches it firmly. Size is stated for part of the rows, as once, few or many counts, or as a class when the clone is expanded.

15	TRBD2	.	TRBV7-9	TRBJ2-1	TGTGCCAGCAGCTTCCTAGCGGGGGCTTGGGGTGAGCAGTTCTTC	CASSFLAGAWGEQFF
12	.	few	TRBV30	TRBJ1-1	TGTGCCTGGAGTACTTACAGTTTCGAAGCTTTCTTT	CAWSTYSFEAFF
15	.	.	TRBV6-6	TRBJ1-2	TGTGCCAGCAGCGATCGAGGGCGTCCTAACTATGGCTACACCTTC	CASSDRGRPNYGYTF
13	.	many	TRBV7-2	TRBJ2-7	TGTGCCAGCAGCTTTTCCGGGATCTACGAGCAGTACTTC	CASSFSGIYEQYF
12	.	few	TRBV12-3/TRBV12-4	TRBJ1-2	TGTGCCAGCAGTTTAGTCGGGGATGGCTACACCTTC	CASSLVGDGYTF
17	.	many	TRBV7-8	TRBJ1-4	TGTGCCAGCACCCATAATGGGGGAGATCCAACTAATGAAAAACTGTTTTTT	CASTHNGGDPTNEKLFF
14	.	many	TRBV6-6	TRBJ2-7	TGTGCCAGCAGTACTTACCTACCCTCCTACGAGCAGTACTTC	CASSTYLPSYEQYF
13	.	.	TRBV5-6	TRBJ1-4	TGTGCCAGCAGCTTATGGACAGAGGAAAAACTGTTTTTT	CASSLWTEEKLFF
12	.	many	TRBV14	TRBJ1-2	TGTGCCAGCAGCCAAGATCACTATGGCTACACCTTC	CASSQDHYGYTF
17	TRBD1	few	TRBV7-2	TRBJ1-6	TGTGCCAGCAGCTACGGGACAGGGCGGTCCTATAATTCACCCCTCCACTTT	CASSYGTGRSYNSPLHF
14	.	.	TRBV15	TRBJ1-5	TGTGCCACCAGCAGAGTGGCAGATAATCAGCCCCAGCATTTT	CATSRVADNQPQHF
14	.	many	TRBV7-6	TRBJ2-7	TGTGCCAGCAGCTTATTAGGGGACACTTACGAGCAGTACTTC	CASSLLGDTYEQYF
16	TRBD2	.	TRBV28	TRBJ2-1	TGTGCCAGCAGTTCGCGACTAGCGGGGGGGCCGGATGAGCAGTTCTTC	CASSSRLAGGPDEQFF
17	TRBD1	.	TRBV20-1	TRBJ2-7	TGCAGTGCTAGAGATGGGGACAGGGGGAGAAACCCCTACGAGCAGTACTTC	CSARDGDRGRNPYEQYF
17	TRBD1	.	TRBV7-2	TRBJ2-4	TGTGCCAGCAGCGCCGGGACAGGGTTTTCTGGCAAAAACATTCAGTACTTC	CASSAGTGFSGKNIQYF
15	TRBD1	few	TRBV19	TRBJ1-6	TGTGCCACCAGGGGCCTGACAGGGAACAATTCACCCCTCCACTTT	CATRGLTGNNSPLHF
15	TRBD1	.	TRBV7-6	TRBJ2-7	TGTGCCAGCAGCCCCGCGGGACAGGGGAGTTACGAGCAGTACTTC	CASSPAGQGSYEQYF
16	.	few	TRBV7-6	TRBJ2-3	TGTGCCAGCAGCTTAGGGGGTAGGGGATTCACAGATACGCAGTATTTT	CASSLGGRGFTDTQYF
13	.	few	TRBV19	TRBJ1-3	TGTGCCAGTAGTGCGGTCTCTGGAAACACCATATATTTT	CASSAVSGNTIYF
15	TRBD1	few	TRBV12-3/TRBV12-4	TRBJ2-5	TGTGCCAGCAGGACACAGGGGGACTACCAAGAGACCCAGTACTTC	CASRTQGDYQETQYF
15	.	.	TRBV7-9	TRBJ1-3	TGTGCCAGCAGCTTAGCGCCAGTGGTCCGAGACACCATATATTTT	CASSLAPVVRDTIYF
15	TRBD1	.	TRBV6-1	TRBJ2-5	TGTGCCAGCAGTGAAGACAGGGGTTACCAAGAGACCCAGTACTTC	CASSEDRGYQETQYF
12	.	.	TRBV19	TRBJ2-1	TGTGCCAGTAGTAAACTATACAATGAGCAGTTCTTC	CASSKLYNEQFF
13	.	.	TRBV7-6	TRBJ1-1	TGTGCCAGCAGTCAAAGGCTCGAGACTGAAGCTTTCTTT	CASSQRLETEAFF
15	.	many	TRBV6-5	TRBJ1-1	TGTGCCAGCAGCTCCCAGGCGGCCTTGAACACTGAAGCTTTCTTT	CASSSQAALNTEAFF
15	.	.	TRBV13	TRBJ1-1	TGTGCCAGCAGCCCATGGACAGAATTGAACACTGAAGCTTTCTTT	CASSPWTELNTEAFF
16	.	.	TRBV4-1	TRBJ1-3	TGCGCCAGCAGCCAAGAAGATGTGAGCTCTGGAAACACCATATATTTT	CASSQEDVSSGNTIYF
16	.	.	TRBV2	TRBJ2-1	TGTGCCAGCAGTGACCAAGGGCCCCTCTCCTACAATGAGCAGTTCTTC	CASSDQGPLSYNEQFF
11	.	many	TRBV12-3/TRBV12-4	TRBJ2-5	TGTGCCAGCAGTATGAGGGAGACCCAGTACTTC	CASSMRETQYF
15	TRBD1	.	TRBV4-2	TRBJ2-7	TGTGCCAGCAGCCGATGGACAGGGGGCGAGGACGAGCAGTACTTC	CASSRWTGGEDEQYF
17	TRBD2	.	TRBV7-9	TRBJ2-3	TGTGCCAGCAGCCCCCTCGAGAGCGGGGAACCCACAGATACGCAGTATTTT	CASSPLESGEPTDTQYF
15	.	few	TRBV7-3	TRBJ2-7	TGTGCCAGCAGCCGTCAGCCCAGTCCGACCTACGAGCAGTACTTC	CASSRQPSPTYEQYF
15	.	.	TRBV19	TRBJ2-7	TGTGCCAGTAGTACCGACGTCCTGAGCTCCTACGAGCAGTACTTC	CASSTDVLSSYEQYF
13	.	.	TRBV7-6	TRBJ2-5	TGTGCCAGCAGCTCCACTATGATTGAGACCCAGTACTTC	CASSSTMIETQYF
16	TRBD2	few	TRBV7-9	TRBJ2-3	TGTGCCAGCAGCTCTTCTCTAGCGGAGTTCACAGATACGCAGTATTTT	CASSSSLAEFTDTQYF
14	.	once	TRBV5-5	TRBJ1-1	TGTGCCAGCAGGCTCTCTGGGGGGAACACTGAAGCTTTCTTT	CASRLSGGNTEAFF
16	.	.	TRBV7-2	TRBJ2-5	TGTGCCAGCAGCTTCCTGGCGGGAACGTACCAAGAGACCCAGTACTTC	CASSFLAGTYQETQYF
13	.	few	TRBV7-9	TRBJ1-1	TGTGCCAGCGGTTGGGGACACAACACTGAAGCTTTCTTT	CASGWGHNTEAFF
15	TRBD2	.	TRBV2	TRBJ2-3	TGTGCCAGCAGGAGGGTAGCGGGGGGCACAGATACGCAGTATTTT	CASRRVAGGTDTQYF
14	.	few	TRBV4-1	TRBJ1-1	TGCGCCAGCAGCCAAGTTAGAGGAAGCACTGAAGCTTTCTTT	CASSQVRGSTEAFF
14	.	.	TRBV7-2	TRBJ1-5	TGTGCCAGCAGCCCAACGGAAAGCAATCAGCCCCAGCATTTT	CASSPTESNQPQHF
13	.	few	TRBV12-3/TRBV12-4	TRBJ1-1	TGTGCCAGCAGTTCCAGGCTCGGCCCTGAAGCTTTCTTT	CASSSRLGPEAFF